In its sample, the clone carrying this TCR beta chain was seen many times. Its antigen is still unknown. This sample is drawn from a study of T cell repertoires in cytomegalovirus infection. Study-wide background: CMV infection and matching HLA type were both indicated by public TCR beta signatures.

Findings and caveats of the study: The cumulative frequency of public TCR beta families distinguished individuals who carried CMV together with the relevant HLA.

The germline V gene has CDR1 SGHVS and CDR2 FQNEAQ. The CDR3 has 13 amino acids. V lost 5 bases and J lost 6, with 13 bases in between. One entry per CDR3 protein results from TCRdb running MiXCR on the reads. The sample has around 630,000 distinct CDR3 sequences; approximately 24% are singletons. V gene TRBV7-8 combines with J gene TRBJ1-2, with D possibly being TRBD1 (6 bases). Sample: CD8+ T cells from PBMCs. This receptor was obtained from a human donor in good health (CMV status not recorded). Some clones in this sample may be carry-over from other donors' samples. The CDR3 reads CASSLSTGNGYTF. DNA of the CDR3: TGTGCCAGCAGCCTCTCTACAGGGAATGGCTACACCTTC.